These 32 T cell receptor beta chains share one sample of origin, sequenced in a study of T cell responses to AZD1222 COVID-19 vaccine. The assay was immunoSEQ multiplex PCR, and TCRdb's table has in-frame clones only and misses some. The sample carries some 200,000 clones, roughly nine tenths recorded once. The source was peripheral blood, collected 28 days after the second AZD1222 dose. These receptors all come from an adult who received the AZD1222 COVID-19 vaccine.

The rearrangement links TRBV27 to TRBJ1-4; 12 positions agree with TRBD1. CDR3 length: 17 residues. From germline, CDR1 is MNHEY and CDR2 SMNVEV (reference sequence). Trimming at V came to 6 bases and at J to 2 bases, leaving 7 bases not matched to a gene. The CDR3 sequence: CASRPGTGGRTNEKLFF. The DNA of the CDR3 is TGTGCCAGCAGGCCCGGGACAGGGGGCCGCACTAATGAAAAACTGTTTTTT.

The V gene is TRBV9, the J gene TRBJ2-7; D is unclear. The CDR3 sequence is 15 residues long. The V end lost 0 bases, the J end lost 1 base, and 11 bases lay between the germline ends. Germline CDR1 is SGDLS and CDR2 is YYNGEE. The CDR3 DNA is TGTGCCAGCAGCGTAGGTCGTGACGCTTCCTACGAGCAGTACTTC. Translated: CASSVGRDASYEQYF. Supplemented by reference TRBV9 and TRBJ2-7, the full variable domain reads DSGVTQTPKHLITATGQRVTLRCSPRSGDLSVYWYQQSLDQGLQFLIQYYNGEERAKGNILERFSAQQFPDLHSELNLSSLELGDSALYFCASSVGRDASYEQYFGPGTRLTVT.

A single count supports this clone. CDR3 region: CASSLSGRGYNEQFF. The CDR3 coding sequence is TGTGCCAGCAGTCTTAGCGGGAGAGGGTACAATGAGCAGTTCTTC. V usage is TRBV6-5 and J usage is TRBJ2-1, with 9 positions matching TRBD2. Germline loops: CDR1 MNHEY, CDR2 SVGAGI. The ends lost 5 bases at V and 4 bases at J; junction bases unmatched: 6. The CDR3 length is 15 residues.

CDR3 protein: CASSGGTSGLNEQFF. In nucleotides, the CDR3 is TGCGCCAGCAGCGGTGGGACTAGCGGGCTCAATGAGCAGTTCTTC. This chain connects TRBV5-1 to TRBJ2-1; 12 bases align to TRBD2. The CDR3 contains 15 residues. The V and J ends lost 4 bases and 6 bases, in that order; junction bases with no gene match: 5. From germline, CDR1 is SGHRS and CDR2 YFSETQ.

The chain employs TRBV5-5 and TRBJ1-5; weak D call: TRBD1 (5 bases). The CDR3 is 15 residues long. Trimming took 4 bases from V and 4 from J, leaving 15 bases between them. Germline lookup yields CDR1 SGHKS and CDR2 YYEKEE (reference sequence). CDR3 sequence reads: CASSHSVTANQPQHF. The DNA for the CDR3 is TGTGCCAGCAGCCACAGTGTGACAGCTAATCAGCCCCAGCATTTT.

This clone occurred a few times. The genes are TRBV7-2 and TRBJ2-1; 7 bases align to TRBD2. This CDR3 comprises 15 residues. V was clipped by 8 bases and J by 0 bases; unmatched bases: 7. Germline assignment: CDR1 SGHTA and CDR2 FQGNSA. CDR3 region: CASRTGGSSYNEQFF. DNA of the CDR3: TGTGCCAGCCGGACGGGGGGAAGCTCCTACAATGAGCAGTTCTTC.

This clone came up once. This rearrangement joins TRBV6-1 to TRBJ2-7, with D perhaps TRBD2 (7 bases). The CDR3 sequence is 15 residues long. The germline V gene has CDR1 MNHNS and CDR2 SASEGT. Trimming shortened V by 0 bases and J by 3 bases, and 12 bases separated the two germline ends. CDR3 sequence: CASSEAGGDLYEQYF. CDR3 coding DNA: TGTGCCAGCAGTGAAGCAGGGGGGGATCTCTACGAGCAGTACTTC.

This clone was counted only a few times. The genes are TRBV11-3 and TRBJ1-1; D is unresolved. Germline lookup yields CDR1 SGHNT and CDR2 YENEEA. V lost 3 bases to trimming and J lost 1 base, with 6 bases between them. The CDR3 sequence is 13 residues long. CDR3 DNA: TGTGCCAGCAGCTTTACCCCGAACACTGAAGCTTTCTTT. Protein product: CASSFTPNTEAFF.

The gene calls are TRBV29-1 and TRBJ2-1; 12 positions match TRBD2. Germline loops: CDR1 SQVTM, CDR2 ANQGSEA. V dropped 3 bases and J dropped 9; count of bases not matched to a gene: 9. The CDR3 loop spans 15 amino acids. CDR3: CSVDRGTSGWGEQFF. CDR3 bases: TGCAGCGTTGACCGGGGGACTAGCGGGTGGGGTGAGCAGTTCTTC.

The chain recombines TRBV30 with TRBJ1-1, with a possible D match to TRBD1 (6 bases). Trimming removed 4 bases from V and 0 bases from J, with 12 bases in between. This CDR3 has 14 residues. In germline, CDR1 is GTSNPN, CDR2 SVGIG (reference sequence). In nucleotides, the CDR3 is TGTGCCTGGACCACAGGGATCATGAACACTGAAGCTTTCTTT. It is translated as CAWTTGIMNTEAFF.

CDR3 sequence (DNA): TGTGCCAGCAGCTCCGAAGGGTATGGCGGAGAAAGCACAGATACGCAGTATTTT. It yields the protein CASSSEGYGGESTDTQYF. This chain uses TRBV5-4 with TRBJ2-3; D is undetermined. Trimming stripped 3 bases from V and 0 bases from J, with 20 bases between. Per germline, CDR1 SGHNT and CDR2 YYREEE (reference sequence). This CDR3 is built from 18 residues.

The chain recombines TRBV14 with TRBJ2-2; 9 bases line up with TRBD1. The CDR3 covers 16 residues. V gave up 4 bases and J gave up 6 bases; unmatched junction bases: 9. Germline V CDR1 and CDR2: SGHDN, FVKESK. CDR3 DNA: TGTGCCAGCAGCCTCCGGGACAGGGCTTTTTCCGGGGAGCTGTTTTTT. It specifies CASSLRDRAFSGELFF.

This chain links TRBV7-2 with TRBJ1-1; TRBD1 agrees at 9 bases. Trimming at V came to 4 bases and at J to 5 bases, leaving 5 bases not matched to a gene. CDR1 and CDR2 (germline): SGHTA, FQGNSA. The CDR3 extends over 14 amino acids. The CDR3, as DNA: TGTGCCAGCAGCTCGACAGGGGGAAGGACTGAAGCTTTCTTT. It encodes CASSSTGGRTEAFF. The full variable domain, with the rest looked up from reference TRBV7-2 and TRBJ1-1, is GAGVSQSPSNKVTEKGKDVELRCDPISGHTALYWYRQSLGQGLEFLIYFQGNSAPDKSGLPSDRFSAERTGGSVSTLTIQRTQQEDSAVYLCASSSTGGRTEAFFGQGTRLTVV.

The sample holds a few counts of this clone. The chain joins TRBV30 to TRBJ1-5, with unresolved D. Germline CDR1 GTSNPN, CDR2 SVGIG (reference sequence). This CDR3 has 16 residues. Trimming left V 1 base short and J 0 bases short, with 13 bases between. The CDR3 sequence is CAWSGEGVYSNQPQHF. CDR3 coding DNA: TGTGCCTGGAGTGGAGAAGGAGTATATAGCAATCAGCCCCAGCATTTT. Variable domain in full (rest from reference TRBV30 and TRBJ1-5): SQTIHQWPATLVQPVGSPLSLECTVEGTSNPNLYWYRQAAGRGLQLLFYSVGIGQISSEVPQNLSASRPQDRQFILSSKKLLLSDSGFYLCAWSGEGVYSNQPQHFGDGTRLSIL.

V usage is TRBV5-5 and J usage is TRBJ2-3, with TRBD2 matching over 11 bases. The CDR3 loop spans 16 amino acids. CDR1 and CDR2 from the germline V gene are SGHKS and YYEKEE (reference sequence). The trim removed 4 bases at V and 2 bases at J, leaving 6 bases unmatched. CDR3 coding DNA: TGTGCCAGCAGCCAGGGACTAGCGGTACTCACAGATACGCAGTATTTT. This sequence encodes CASSQGLAVLTDTQYF.

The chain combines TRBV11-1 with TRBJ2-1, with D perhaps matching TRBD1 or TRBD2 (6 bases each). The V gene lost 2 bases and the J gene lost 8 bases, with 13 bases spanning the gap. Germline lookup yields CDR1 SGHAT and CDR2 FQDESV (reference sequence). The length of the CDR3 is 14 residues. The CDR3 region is CASSLLGGRDEQFF. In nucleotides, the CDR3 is TGTGCCAGCAGCTTATTGGGGGGCAGGGATGAGCAGTTCTTC. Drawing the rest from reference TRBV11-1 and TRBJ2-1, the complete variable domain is EAEVAQSPRYKITEKSQAVAFWCDPISGHATLYWYRQILGQGPELLVQFQDESVVDDSQLPKDRFSAERLKGVDSTLKIQPAELGDSAMYLCASSLLGGRDEQFFGPGTRLTVL.

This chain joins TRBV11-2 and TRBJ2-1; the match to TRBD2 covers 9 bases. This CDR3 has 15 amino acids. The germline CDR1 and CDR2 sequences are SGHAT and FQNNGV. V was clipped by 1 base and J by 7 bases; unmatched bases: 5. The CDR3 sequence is CASSLAGGRVNEQFF. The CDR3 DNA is TGTGCCAGCAGCTTAGCAGGCGGGAGGGTTAATGAGCAGTTCTTC. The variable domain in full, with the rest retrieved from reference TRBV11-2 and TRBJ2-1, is EAGVAQSPRYKIIEKRQSVAFWCNPISGHATLYWYQQILGQGPKLLIQFQNNGVVDDSQLPKDRFSAERLKGVDSTLKIQPAKLEDSAVYLCASSLAGGRVNEQFFGPGTRLTVL.

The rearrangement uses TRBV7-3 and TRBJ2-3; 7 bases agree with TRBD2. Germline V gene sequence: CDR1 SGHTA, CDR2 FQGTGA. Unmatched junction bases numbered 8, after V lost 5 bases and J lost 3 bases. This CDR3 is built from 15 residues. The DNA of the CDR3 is TGTGCCAGCAGCCGGCAGGGCGGGAGAACAGATACGCAGTATTTT. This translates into CASSRQGGRTDTQYF.

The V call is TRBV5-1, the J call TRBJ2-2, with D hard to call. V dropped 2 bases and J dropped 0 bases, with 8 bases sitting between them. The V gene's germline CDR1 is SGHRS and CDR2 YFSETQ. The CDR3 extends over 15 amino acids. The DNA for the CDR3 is TGCGCCAGCAGCTTCGGTCAGACGAACACCGGGGAGCTGTTTTTT. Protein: CASSFGQTNTGELFF.

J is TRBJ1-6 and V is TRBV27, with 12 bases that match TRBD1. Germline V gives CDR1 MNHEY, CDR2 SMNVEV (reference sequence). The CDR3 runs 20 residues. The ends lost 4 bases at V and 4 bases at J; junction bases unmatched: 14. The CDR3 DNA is TGTGCCAGCAGTTCCGTACTCCCCGGGACAGGGGGCATTTATAATTCACCCCTCCACTTT. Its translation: CASSSVLPGTGGIYNSPLHF.

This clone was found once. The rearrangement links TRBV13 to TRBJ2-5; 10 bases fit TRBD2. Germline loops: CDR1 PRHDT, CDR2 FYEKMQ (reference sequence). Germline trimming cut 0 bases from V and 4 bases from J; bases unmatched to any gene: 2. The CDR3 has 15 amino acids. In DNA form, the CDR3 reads TGTGCCAGCAGCTTAGGCCGGACTAGCGGAGAGACCCAGTACTTC. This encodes CASSLGRTSGETQYF.

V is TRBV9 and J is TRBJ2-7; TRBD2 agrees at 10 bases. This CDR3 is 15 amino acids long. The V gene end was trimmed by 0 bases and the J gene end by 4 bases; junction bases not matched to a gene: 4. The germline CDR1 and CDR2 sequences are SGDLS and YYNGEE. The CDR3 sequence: CASSVGASGGYEQYF. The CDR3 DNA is TGTGCCAGCAGCGTAGGAGCTAGCGGGGGTTACGAGCAGTACTTC.

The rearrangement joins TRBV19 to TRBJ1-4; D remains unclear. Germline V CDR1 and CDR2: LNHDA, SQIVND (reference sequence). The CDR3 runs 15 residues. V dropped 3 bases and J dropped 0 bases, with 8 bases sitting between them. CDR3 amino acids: CASSIQDTTNEKLFF. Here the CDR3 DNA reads TGTGCCAGTAGTATCCAAGACACAACTAATGAAAAACTGTTTTTT.

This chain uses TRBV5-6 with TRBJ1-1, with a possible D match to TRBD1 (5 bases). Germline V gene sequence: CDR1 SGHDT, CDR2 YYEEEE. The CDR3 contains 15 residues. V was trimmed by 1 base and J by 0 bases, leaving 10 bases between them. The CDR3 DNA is TGTGCCAGCAGCTTGTCCGGGACTATGAACACTGAAGCTTTCTTT. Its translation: CASSLSGTMNTEAFF.

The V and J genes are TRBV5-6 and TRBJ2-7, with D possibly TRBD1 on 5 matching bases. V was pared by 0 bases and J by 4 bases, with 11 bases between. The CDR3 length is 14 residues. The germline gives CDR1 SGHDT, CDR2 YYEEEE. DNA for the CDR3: TGTGCCAGCAGCTTGGCCGGCAGGGTGTACGAGCAGTACTTC. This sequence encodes CASSLAGRVYEQYF.

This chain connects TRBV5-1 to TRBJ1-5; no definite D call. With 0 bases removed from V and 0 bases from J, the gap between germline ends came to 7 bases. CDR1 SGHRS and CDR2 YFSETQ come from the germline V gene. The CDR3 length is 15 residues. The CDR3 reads CASSLAGFSNQPQHF. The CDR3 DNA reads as TGCGCCAGCAGCTTGGCCGGGTTTAGCAATCAGCCCCAGCATTTT.

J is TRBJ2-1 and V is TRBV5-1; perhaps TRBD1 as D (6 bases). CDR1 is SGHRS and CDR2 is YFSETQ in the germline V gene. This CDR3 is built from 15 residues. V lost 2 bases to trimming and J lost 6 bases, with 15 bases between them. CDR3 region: CASSFVQGYFNEQFF. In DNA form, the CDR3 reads TGCGCCAGCAGCTTCGTCCAGGGGTACTTCAATGAGCAGTTCTTC.

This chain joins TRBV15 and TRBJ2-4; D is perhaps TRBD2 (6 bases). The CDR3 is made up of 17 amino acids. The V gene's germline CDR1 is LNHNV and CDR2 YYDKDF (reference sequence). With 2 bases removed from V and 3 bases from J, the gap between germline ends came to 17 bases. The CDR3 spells CATSRPTGSGSKNIQYF. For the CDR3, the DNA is TGTGCCACCAGCAGACCGACTGGATCCGGGAGCAAAAACATTCAGTACTTC.

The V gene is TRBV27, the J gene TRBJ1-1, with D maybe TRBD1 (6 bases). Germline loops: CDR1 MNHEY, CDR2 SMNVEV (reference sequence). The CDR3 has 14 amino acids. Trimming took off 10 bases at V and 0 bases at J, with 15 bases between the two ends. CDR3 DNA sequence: TGTGCCACCCCTGACAGGAACATGAACACTGAAGCTTTCTTT. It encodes CATPDRNMNTEAFF.

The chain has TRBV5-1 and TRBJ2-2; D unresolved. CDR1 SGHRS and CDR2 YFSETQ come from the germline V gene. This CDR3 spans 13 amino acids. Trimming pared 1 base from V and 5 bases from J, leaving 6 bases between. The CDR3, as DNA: TGCGCCAGCAGCTTGATAGGAACCGGGGAGCTGTTTTTT. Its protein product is CASSLIGTGELFF.

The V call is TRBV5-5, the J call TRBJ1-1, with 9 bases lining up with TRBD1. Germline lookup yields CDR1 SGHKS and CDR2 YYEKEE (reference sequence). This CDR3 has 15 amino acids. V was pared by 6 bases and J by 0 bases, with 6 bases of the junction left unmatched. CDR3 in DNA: TGTGCCAGCACCCGGACAGGGGCGATGAACACTGAAGCTTTCTTT. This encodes CASTRTGAMNTEAFF. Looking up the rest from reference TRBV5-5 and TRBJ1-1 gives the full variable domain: DAGVTQSPTHLIKTRGQQVTLRCSPISGHKSVSWYQQVLGQGPQFIFQYYEKEERGRGNFPDRFSARQFPNYSSELNVNALLLGDSALYLCASTRTGAMNTEAFFGQGTRLTVV.

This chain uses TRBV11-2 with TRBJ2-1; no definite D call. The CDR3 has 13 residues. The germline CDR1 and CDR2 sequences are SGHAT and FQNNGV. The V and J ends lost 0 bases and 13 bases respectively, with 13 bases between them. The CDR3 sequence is CASSLEDLQRQFF. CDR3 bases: TGTGCCAGCAGCTTAGAGGACCTGCAGCGTCAGTTCTTC.